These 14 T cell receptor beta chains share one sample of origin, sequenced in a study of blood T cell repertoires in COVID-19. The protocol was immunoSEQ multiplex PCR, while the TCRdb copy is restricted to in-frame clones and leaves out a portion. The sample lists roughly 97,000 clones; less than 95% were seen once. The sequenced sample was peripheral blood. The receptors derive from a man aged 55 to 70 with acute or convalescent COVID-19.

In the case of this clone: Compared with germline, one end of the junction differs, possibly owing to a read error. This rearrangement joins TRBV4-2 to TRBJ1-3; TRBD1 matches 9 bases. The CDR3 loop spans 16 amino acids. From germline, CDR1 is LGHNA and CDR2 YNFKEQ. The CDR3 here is CASSEEGDRVGNTIYF. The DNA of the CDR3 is TGTGCCAGCAGCGAAGAAGGGGACAGGGTTGGAAACACCATATATTTT.

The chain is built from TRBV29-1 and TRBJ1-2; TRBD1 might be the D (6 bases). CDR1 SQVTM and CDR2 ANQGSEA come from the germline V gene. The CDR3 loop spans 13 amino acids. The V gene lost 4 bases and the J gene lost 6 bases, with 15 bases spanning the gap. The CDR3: CSVVSGGDDGYTF. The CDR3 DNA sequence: TGCAGCGTTGTATCGGGGGGCGATGATGGCTACACCTTC.

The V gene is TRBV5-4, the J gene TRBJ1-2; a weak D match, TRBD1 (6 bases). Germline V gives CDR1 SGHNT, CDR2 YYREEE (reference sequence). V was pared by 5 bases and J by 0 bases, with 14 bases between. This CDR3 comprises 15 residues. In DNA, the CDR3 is TGTGCCAGCAGGTACAGGACAGCCACTAACTATGGCTACACCTTC. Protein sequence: CASRYRTATNYGYTF.

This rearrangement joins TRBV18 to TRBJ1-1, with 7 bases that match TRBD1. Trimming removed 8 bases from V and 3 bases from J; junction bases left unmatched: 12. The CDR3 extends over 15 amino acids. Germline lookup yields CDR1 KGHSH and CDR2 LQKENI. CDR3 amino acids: CASVRSPGGHTEAFF. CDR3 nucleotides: TGTGCCAGCGTCCGGAGTCCAGGGGGACACACTGAAGCTTTCTTT.

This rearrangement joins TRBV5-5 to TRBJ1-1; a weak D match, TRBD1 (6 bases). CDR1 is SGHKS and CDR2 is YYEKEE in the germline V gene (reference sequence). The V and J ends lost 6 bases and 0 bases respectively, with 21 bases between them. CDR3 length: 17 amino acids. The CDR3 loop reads CASTSAGARALNTEAFF. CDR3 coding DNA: TGTGCCAGCACTTCTGCGGGGGCCCGGGCCCTGAACACTGAAGCTTTCTTT.

The CDR3, as DNA: TGTGCCAGCAGCCGAGACCCAGGGTCATGGAATGAGCAGTTCTTC. It specifies CASSRDPGSWNEQFF. This chain uses TRBV11-2 with TRBJ2-1; possibly TRBD1 for D (5 bases). V dropped 5 bases and J dropped 7 bases, with 18 bases sitting between them. Germline CDR1 reads SGHAT; CDR2 reads FQNNGV. The CDR3 runs to 15 residues.

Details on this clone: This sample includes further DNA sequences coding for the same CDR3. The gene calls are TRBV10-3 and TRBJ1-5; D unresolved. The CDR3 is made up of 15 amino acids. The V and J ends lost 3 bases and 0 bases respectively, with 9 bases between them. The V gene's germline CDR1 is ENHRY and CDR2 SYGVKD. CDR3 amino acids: CAISEGRNSNQPQHF. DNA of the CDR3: TGTGCCATCAGTGAAGGCAGGAATAGCAATCAGCCCCAGCATTTT.

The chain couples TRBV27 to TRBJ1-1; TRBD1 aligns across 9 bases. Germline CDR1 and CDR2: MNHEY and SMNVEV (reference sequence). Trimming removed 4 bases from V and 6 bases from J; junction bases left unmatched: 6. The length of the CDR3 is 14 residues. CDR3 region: CASSSTGGRSEAFF. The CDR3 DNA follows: TGTGCCAGCAGTTCGACAGGGGGAAGGTCTGAAGCTTTCTTT.

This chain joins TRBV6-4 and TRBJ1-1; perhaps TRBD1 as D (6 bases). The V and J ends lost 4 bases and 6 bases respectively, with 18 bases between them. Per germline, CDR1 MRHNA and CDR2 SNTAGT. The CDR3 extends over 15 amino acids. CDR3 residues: CASSATTTGSPEAFF. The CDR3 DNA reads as TGTGCCAGCAGTGCAACCACCACAGGGTCTCCTGAAGCTTTCTTT.

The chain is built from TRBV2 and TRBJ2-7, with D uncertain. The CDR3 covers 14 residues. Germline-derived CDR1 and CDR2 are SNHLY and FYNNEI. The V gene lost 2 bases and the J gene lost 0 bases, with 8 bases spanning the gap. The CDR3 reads CASSEPLSSYEQYF. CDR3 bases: TGTGCCAGCAGTGAACCCCTGAGCTCCTACGAGCAGTACTTC.

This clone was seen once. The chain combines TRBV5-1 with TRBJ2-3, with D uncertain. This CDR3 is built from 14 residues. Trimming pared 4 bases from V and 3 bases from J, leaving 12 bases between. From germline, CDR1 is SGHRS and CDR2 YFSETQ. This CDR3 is CASSLLGSTDTQYF. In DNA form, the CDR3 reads TGCGCCAGCAGCCTGCTGGGCTCGACAGATACGCAGTATTTT.

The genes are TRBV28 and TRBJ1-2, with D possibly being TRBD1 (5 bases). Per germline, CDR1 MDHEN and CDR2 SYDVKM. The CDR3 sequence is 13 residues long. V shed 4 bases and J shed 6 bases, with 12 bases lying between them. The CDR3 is CASSSAQGDGYTF. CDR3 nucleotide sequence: TGTGCCAGCAGTTCTGCTCAGGGTGATGGCTACACCTTC.

In DNA, the CDR3 is TGTGCCGAGGGGGGGAACTATGGCTACACCTTC. Protein product: CAEGGNYGYTF. V gene TRBV6-5 combines with J gene TRBJ1-2, with D possibly being TRBD1 (6 bases). The CDR3 is 11 residues long. Germline V lookup: CDR1 MNHEY, CDR2 SVGAGI. V shed 11 bases and J shed 2 bases, with 9 bases lying between them.

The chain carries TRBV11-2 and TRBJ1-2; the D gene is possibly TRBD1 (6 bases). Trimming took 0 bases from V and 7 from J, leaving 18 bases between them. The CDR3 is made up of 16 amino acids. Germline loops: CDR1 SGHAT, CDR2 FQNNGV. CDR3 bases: TGTGCCAGCAGCTTAGAAGGTCGGGCAGGGGCCGCTGGCTACACCTTC. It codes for CASSLEGRAGAAGYTF.